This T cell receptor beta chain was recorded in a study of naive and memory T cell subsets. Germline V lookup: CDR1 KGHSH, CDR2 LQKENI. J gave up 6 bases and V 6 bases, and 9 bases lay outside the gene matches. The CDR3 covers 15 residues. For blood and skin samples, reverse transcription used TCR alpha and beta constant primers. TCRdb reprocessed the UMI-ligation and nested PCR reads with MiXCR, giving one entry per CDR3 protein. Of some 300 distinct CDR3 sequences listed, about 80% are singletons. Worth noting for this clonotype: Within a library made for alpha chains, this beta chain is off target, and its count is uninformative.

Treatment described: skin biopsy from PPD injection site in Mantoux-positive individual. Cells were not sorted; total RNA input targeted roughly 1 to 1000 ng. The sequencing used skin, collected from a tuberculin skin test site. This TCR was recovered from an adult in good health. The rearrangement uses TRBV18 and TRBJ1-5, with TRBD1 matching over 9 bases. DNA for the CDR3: TGTGCCAGCTCGTATAGCGGGACAGGGCTTCAGCCCCAGCATTTT. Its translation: CASSYSGTGLQPQHF.